This TCR beta chain derives from a study of T cell changes during pregnancy in multiple sclerosis. From germline, CDR1 is MNHEY and CDR2 SVGAGI. V lost 4 bases to trimming and J lost 0 bases, with 12 bases between them. CDR3 length equals 16 residues. The table came from immunoSEQ multiplex PCR; TCRdb's copy has only in-frame clones and leaves some out. Among more than 40,000 clones listed, roughly 92% were seen once. Here the sequenced sample was CD4+ T cells from peripheral blood mononuclear cells, taken in the third trimester of pregnancy. The receptor comes from a female donor with multiple sclerosis, enrolled in a pregnancy study. This chain joins TRBV6-5 and TRBJ2-2; D remains unclear. Here the CDR3 reads CASSFTGDANTGELFF. The CDR3 DNA reads TGTGCCAGCAGTTTTACCGGAGACGCGAACACCGGGGAGCTGTTTTTT.